Listed below are T cell receptor beta chains from one sample, sequenced in a study of shared clonotypes between healthy human individuals. Libraries were prepared by immunoSEQ multiplex PCR; TCRdb keeps only in-frame clonotypes and omits some of them. Among fewer than 400,000 clones listed, roughly 70% were seen once. The sequenced sample consisted of memory CD4+ T cells sorted from blood. Every receptor here comes from a man aged 30-40 years in good health. Each CDR3 is given with its conserved first and last residue. A D gene is named only where the DNA matches it firmly. Clone size, where shown, is once, few, many, or a class for clones that have expanded.

size,V,J,D,CDR3,DNA
once,TRBV5-1,TRBJ2-7,TRBD1,CASSWGTASSYEQYF,TGCGCCAGCAGCTGGGGGACAGCCAGCTCCTACGAGCAGTACTTC
-,TRBV5-1,TRBJ2-5,TRBD2,CASTESSGVRETQYF,TGCGCCAGCACGGAGTCTAGCGGGGTCCGAGAGACCCAGTACTTC
-,TRBV7-9,TRBJ2-2,TRBD2,CASSLAGGSNTGELFF,TGTGCCAGCAGCTTAGCTGGCGGGAGTAACACCGGGGAGCTGTTTTTT
-,TRBV27,TRBJ2-1,TRBD2,CASSLERGNYNEQFF,TGTGCCAGCAGTTTGGAGCGGGGGAACTACAATGAGCAGTTCTTC
-,TRBV7-3,TRBJ2-5,TRBD1,CASSQTGTGWETQYF,TGTGCCAGCAGCCAGACCGGGACAGGTTGGGAGACCCAGTACTTC
-,TRBV6-1,TRBJ1-1,-,CASSEEGSYTEAFF,TGTGCCAGCAGTGAAGAAGGCAGCTACACTGAAGCTTTCTTT
-,TRBV4-2,TRBJ2-3,-,CASSQDLDTQYF,TGTGCCAGCAGCCAAGATTTAGATACGCAGTATTTT
-,TRBV7-8,TRBJ2-7,TRBD2,CASSLLASGSLLFHEQYF,TGTGCCAGCAGCTTACTCGCTAGCGGGAGCCTGTTGTTCCACGAGCAGTACTTC
-,TRBV2,TRBJ1-5,TRBD1,CASRGTGDQPQHF,TGTGCCAGCAGGGGTACAGGGGATCAGCCCCAGCATTTT
-,TRBV5-4,TRBJ2-6,TRBD1,CASSLETGGQGVLTF,TGTGCCAGCAGCTTGGAGACAGGGGGCCAAGGCGTCCTGACTTTC
-,TRBV5-1,TRBJ1-4,-,CASSLDVGAATNEKLFF,TGCGCCAGCAGCTTGGACGTCGGGGCAGCAACTAATGAAAAACTGTTTTTT
-,TRBV2,TRBJ2-5,-,CASGVETQYF,TGTGCCAGCGGAGTGGAGACCCAGTACTTC
few,TRBV4-3,TRBJ1-2,-,CASSQDSYFGGYTF,TGCGCCAGCAGCCAAGATTCGTACTTTGGGGGCTACACCTTC
-,TRBV7-8,TRBJ2-1,-,CASSLLGLRGSYNEQFF,TGTGCCAGCAGCTTATTAGGTCTTAGGGGGTCCTACAATGAGCAGTTCTTC
-,TRBV28,TRBJ2-2,-,CASSLILRQNTGELFF,TGTGCCAGCAGTTTGATTCTTCGACAAAACACCGGGGAGCTGTTTTTT
few,TRBV30,TRBJ1-1,-,CACVKGAGAFF,TGTGCCTGCGTAAAAGGGGCTGGGGCTTTCTTT
-,TRBV7-9,TRBJ2-1,-,CASSGDSSYNEQFF,TGTGCCAGCTCCGGGGACTCCTCCTACAATGAGCAGTTCTTC
-,TRBV5-4,TRBJ1-4,-,CASSWRQAAVLGRELFF,TGTGCCAGCAGCTGGAGACAGGCCGCCGTTCTGGGGAGGGAACTGTTTTTT
-,TRBV6-1,TRBJ2-2,TRBD1,CASSEGPTGPMKFF,TGTGCCAGCAGTGAAGGTCCGACAGGGCCCATGAAGTTTTTT
few,TRBV29-1,TRBJ2-4,-,CSVVGFARTGTKNIQYF,TGCAGCGTCGTAGGGTTTGCCCGAACCGGGACCAAAAACATTCAGTACTTC
-,TRBV4-3,TRBJ1-3,-,CASSRDTSGNTIYF,TGCGCCAGCAGCAGGGACACCTCTGGAAACACCATATATTTT
-,TRBV12-5,TRBJ2-3,-,CASGPDLGQSQYF,TGTGCTAGTGGCCCTGATCTGGGCCAATCCCAGTATTTT
-,TRBV19,TRBJ2-2,-,CASSPVQNTGELFF,TGTGCCAGTAGCCCGGTACAGAACACCGGGGAGCTGTTTTTT